The clone carrying this TCR beta chain appeared a single time. What it recognizes is unknown. Regarding time point: newly diagnosed, previously untreated cHL patient sample. Starting with thawed PBMCs, CD4+ T cells were purified by magnetic negative selection. V gave up 5 bases and J gave up 9 bases, with 23 bases separating them. CDR1 is MDHEN and CDR2 is SYDVKM in the germline V gene. There are 15 residues in the CDR3. The data derive from a study of PD-1 blockade in classical Hodgkin lymphoma. Findings and limits, study-wide: Factors driving the repertoire differences, possibly disease activity or prior therapy, remain undefined. Reported findings placed baseline TCR diversity lower in newly diagnosed patients (compared with healthy donors).

Only in-frame clones appear in the TCRdb table, and some are missing; sequencing was by immunoSEQ multiplex PCR. The sample lists around 29,000 clones; 80% to 90% were seen once. This TCR was recovered from a human donor with classical Hodgkin lymphoma. Material for sequencing was CD4+ T cells from blood. The chain employs TRBV28 and TRBJ2-7; D remains ambiguous. DNA for the CDR3: TGTGCCAGCAGTCCCCCCGGGTCTCCAACTCTAACGCAGTACTTC. Its translation is CASSPPGSPTLTQYF.